The 28 T cell receptor beta chains given below trace back to one sample, sequenced in a study of radiotherapy plus CTLA-4 blockade in lung cancer. Generated by immunoSEQ multiplex PCR, the TCRdb table keeps only in-frame clones and is missing some. Here the sample spans about 73,000 clones, around 87% being singletons. The sample was peripheral blood, taken from a patient treated with radiotherapy plus ipilimumab. These TCRs come from a human donor with non-small cell lung cancer that progressed on radiotherapy plus ipilimumab.

The chain joins TRBV7-8 to TRBJ1-5, with D perhaps TRBD1 (6 bases). Between the trimmed V and J ends, which lost 5 bases and 0 bases, there was a span of 17 bases. Germline V gene data show CDR1 as SGHVS and CDR2 as FQNEAQ. CDR3 size: 17 residues. CDR3 DNA sequence: TGTGCCAGCAGCGGATGGCTGGGACAATATAGCAATCAGCCCCAGCATTTT. This codes for CASSGWLGQYSNQPQHF. The full variable domain, its missing parts supplied by reference TRBV7-8 and TRBJ1-5, is GAGVSQSPRYKVAKRGQDVALRCDPISGHVSLFWYQQALGQGPEFLTYFQNEAQLDKSGLPSDRFFAERPEGSVSTLKIQRTQQEDSAVYLCASSGWLGQYSNQPQHFGDGTRLSIL.

V and J are TRBV15 and TRBJ2-3; 8 bases line up with TRBD1. This CDR3 region has 17 residues. Germline V lookup: CDR1 LNHNV, CDR2 YYDKDF (reference sequence). The trim removed 3 bases at V and 0 bases at J, leaving 8 bases unmatched. Here the CDR3 DNA reads TGTGCCACCAGCAGTAAGGGACAGGCGGCTAGCACAGATACGCAGTATTTT. Amino acids: CATSSKGQAASTDTQYF.

The chain carries TRBV5-1 and TRBJ1-4; D gene ambiguous. Germline V lookup: CDR1 SGHRS, CDR2 YFSETQ. V was shortened by 2 bases and J by 6 bases, with 8 bases between the two germline ends. CDR3 length equals 13 residues. The CDR3 DNA reads TGCGCCAGCAGCTTAAATTCAGATGAAAAACTGTTTTTT. This sequence encodes CASSLNSDEKLFF.

The chain employs TRBV6-5 and TRBJ2-7; TRBD2 matches at 7 bases. The germline V gene has CDR1 MNHEY and CDR2 SVGAGI. This CDR3 comprises 15 residues. V shed 4 bases, J shed 3 bases, and the junction held 9 bases outside the gene matches. CDR3 residues: CASSSQGLKLYEQYF. The CDR3 nucleotides are TGTGCCAGCAGTTCGCAGGGACTAAAACTCTACGAGCAGTACTTC.

V usage is TRBV7-8 and J usage is TRBJ2-5, with D tentatively TRBD2 (7 bases). The CDR3 has 15 residues. V lost 5 bases and J lost 4, with 17 bases in between. Looked up from germline, CDR1 is SGHVS and CDR2 is FQNEAQ. CDR3 region: CASSPHGGLGETQYF. As DNA, the CDR3 is TGTGCCAGCAGCCCACACGGGGGGCTAGGAGAGACCCAGTACTTC.

The V call is TRBV11-3, the J call TRBJ2-2; D is undetermined. The CDR3 is 12 residues long. V was trimmed by 4 bases and J by 8 bases, leaving 8 bases between them. Germline V gene lookup returns CDR1 SGHNT and CDR2 YENEEA. CDR3 region: CASSSETGELFF. DNA of the CDR3: TGTGCCAGCAGCTCCGAAACAGGGGAGCTGTTTTTT. Using reference TRBV11-3 and TRBJ2-2 for the parts outside the CDR3, the full variable domain is EAGVVQSPRYKIIEKKQPVAFWCNPISGHNTLYWYLQNLGQGPELLIRYENEEAVDDSQLPKDRFSAERLKGVDSTLKIQPAELGDSAVYLCASSSETGELFFGEGSRLTVL.

The chain has TRBV5-1 and TRBJ2-1, with D unresolved. The CDR3 spans 13 residues. Deletions cut 0 bases from V and 10 bases from J, with 11 bases between. Looked up from germline, CDR1 is SGHRS and CDR2 is YFSETQ. Written as DNA, the CDR3 is TGCGCCAGCAGCTTGGGCCCCACACGCGAGCAGTTCTTC. Its protein is CASSLGPTREQFF.

The chain uses TRBV6-6 and TRBJ2-2; no clear D gene. CDR3 size: 15 residues. V was trimmed by 2 bases and J by 5 bases, leaving 12 bases between them. The germline V gene has CDR1 MNHNY and CDR2 SVGAGI (reference sequence). Here the CDR3 DNA reads TGTGCCAGCAGTTACCCGGCACGAGATACCGGGGAGCTGTTTTTT. This sequence encodes CASSYPARDTGELFF.

This clone appeared once. The junction does not match germline at one end; this may be a read error. The chain is built from TRBV7-7 and TRBJ2-1; 11 bases are a match to TRBD2. Germline V gives CDR1 SSHAT, CDR2 FNYEAQ (reference sequence). The CDR3 consists of 16 residues. Here the CDR3 reads CASSLEASSGRDEQFF. The CDR3 DNA reads TGTGCTAGCAGCTTAGAAGCGAGTAGCGGGAGGGATGAGCAGTTCTTC.

J is TRBJ2-1 and V is TRBV6-1, with a weak D call TRBD2 (5 bases). CDR3 length: 15 residues. Germline CDR1 is MNHNS and CDR2 is SASEGT. Trimming removed 6 bases at V and 0 bases at J, with 12 bases between. The DNA of the CDR3 is TGTGCCAGCAGCCTAGACACTAGCTCCTACAATGAGCAGTTCTTC. Amino acids: CASSLDTSSYNEQFF.

In its sample, this clone was seen a few times. V and J are TRBV28 and TRBJ2-4; D might be TRBD1 (6 bases). The CDR3 covers 15 residues. Germline V CDR1 and CDR2: MDHEN, SYDVKM. Between the trimmed V and J ends, which lost 5 bases and 0 bases, there was a span of 11 bases. CDR3 loop: CASSRGNLAKNIQYF. CDR3 bases: TGTGCCAGCAGTAGGGGGAATCTAGCCAAAAACATTCAGTACTTC.

CDR3 in amino acids: CASSSPWRGGEQFF. CDR3 sequence (DNA): TGTGCCAGCAGTTCCCCGTGGAGGGGTGGTGAGCAGTTCTTC. The J gene is TRBJ2-1, the V gene TRBV27; the D gene is possibly TRBD2 (6 bases). Germline V gives CDR1 MNHEY, CDR2 SMNVEV (reference sequence). Trimming cost V 4 bases and J 9 bases, with 16 bases left between them. This CDR3 contains 14 residues.

The sample holds a few counts of this clone. The V and J genes are TRBV7-8 and TRBJ2-7; D call uncertain. The CDR3 covers 15 residues. Germline V gives CDR1 SGHVS, CDR2 FQNEAQ. The V gene lost 0 bases and the J gene lost 0 bases, with 9 bases spanning the gap. The CDR3 DNA sequence: TGTGCCAGCAGCTTAGCGTTTCGAAGCTCCTACGAGCAGTACTTC. The encoded protein is CASSLAFRSSYEQYF.

The rearrangement joins TRBV5-6 to TRBJ2-1, with D perhaps matching TRBD2 (6 bases). Germline CDR1 reads SGHDT; CDR2 reads YYEEEE. This CDR3 is built from 14 residues. V was pared by 7 bases and J by 2 bases, with 13 bases between. In DNA form, the CDR3 reads TGTGCCAGCGCGGGGTCTAGCGCCTACAATGAGCAGTTCTTC. This encodes CASAGSSAYNEQFF.

The chain is built from TRBV5-1 and TRBJ2-7; 9 nucleotides agree with TRBD1. Germline V CDR1 and CDR2: SGHRS, YFSETQ. V lost 4 bases, J lost 7 bases, and 9 bases stayed unmatched. The length of the CDR3 is 14 residues. The CDR3 sequence is CASSTAQGAREQYF. DNA for the CDR3: TGCGCCAGCAGCACGGCACAGGGGGCGCGGGAGCAGTACTTC.

The chain links TRBV30 to TRBJ1-3, with D uncertain. Germline CDR1 GTSNPN, CDR2 SVGIG (reference sequence). The CDR3 covers 15 residues. Between the trimmed V and J ends, which lost 3 bases and 1 base, there was a span of 13 bases. The CDR3 region has the DNA TGTGCCTGGAGCCGGACGGCGGGTTCTGGAAACACCATATATTTT. It codes for CAWSRTAGSGNTIYF.

The CDR3 protein is CASSLAAGVVNEQFF. The CDR3 nucleotides read TGTGCCAGCAGTCTAGCAGCGGGAGTTGTGAATGAGCAGTTCTTC. V gene TRBV28 combines with J gene TRBJ2-1; 8 nucleotides line up with TRBD2. The germline gives CDR1 MDHEN, CDR2 SYDVKM. The CDR3 contains 15 residues. V was pared by 5 bases and J by 7 bases, with 10 bases of the junction left unmatched.

This rearrangement joins TRBV29-1 to TRBJ1-1; a possible D gene is TRBD1 (6 bases). Per the germline V gene, CDR1 is SQVTM and CDR2 is ANQGSEA. Trimming pared 7 bases from V and 1 base from J, leaving 10 bases between. There are 12 residues in the CDR3. The CDR3 sequence is CSARTANTEAFF. CDR3 nucleotide sequence: TGCAGCGCAAGGACAGCGAACACTGAAGCTTTCTTT.

This chain connects TRBV5-1 to TRBJ2-1; D is possibly TRBD1 or TRBD2 (5 bases each). In germline, CDR1 is SGHRS, CDR2 YFSETQ. The CDR3 is 17 residues long. Trimming took off 3 bases at V and 4 bases at J, with 20 bases between the two ends. The CDR3 loop reads CASSSHGAYNPYNEQFF. The CDR3 DNA sequence: TGCGCCAGCAGCTCACACGGGGCCTATAATCCTTACAATGAGCAGTTCTTC.

The chain links TRBV6-5 to TRBJ2-3; 9 bases line up with TRBD1. V lost 1 base and J lost 1; bases outside the gene matches: 3. CDR1 and CDR2 from the germline V gene are MNHEY and SVGAGI. This CDR3 region has 16 residues. The DNA for the CDR3 is TGTGCCAGCAGTTACTTGGACAGGGGCGGCACAGATACGCAGTATTTT. Translating gives CASSYLDRGGTDTQYF.

This chain uses TRBV6-9 with TRBJ2-2; 10 positions agree with TRBD2. CDR1 MNHGY and CDR2 SVAAGI come from the germline V gene. Trimming took 5 bases from V and 3 from J; bases not matched to a gene: 6. The CDR3 has 16 residues. The CDR3 coding sequence is TGTGCCAGCAGTCCGGGACTAGCGACCTACACCGGGGAGCTGTTTTTT. Protein product: CASSPGLATYTGELFF.

This clone was counted between two and nine times. The chain couples TRBV12-5 to TRBJ2-7; 9 nucleotides match TRBD1. Trimming at V came to 1 base and at J to 0 bases, leaving 7 bases not matched to a gene. This CDR3 has 17 amino acids. Germline lookup yields CDR1 LGHNT and CDR2 FRNRAP. As DNA, the CDR3 is TGTGCTAGTGGTTTGGCAAGGACAGGGGATAGCTCCTACGAGCAGTACTTC. Translating gives CASGLARTGDSSYEQYF.

V is TRBV5-4 and J is TRBJ2-1; 8 nucleotides line up with TRBD2. Germline V lookup: CDR1 SGHNT, CDR2 YYREEE (reference sequence). This CDR3 has 16 amino acids. V was clipped by 4 bases and J by 2 bases; unmatched bases: 8. The CDR3 spells CASSPIAGITYNEQFF. CDR3 sequence (DNA): TGTGCCAGCAGCCCAATAGCGGGAATAACCTACAATGAGCAGTTCTTC.

The gene calls are TRBV30 and TRBJ2-1, with D perhaps assigned TRBD1 or TRBD2 (5 bases each). Trimming removed 0 bases from V and 14 bases from J, with 14 bases in between. Per the germline V gene, CDR1 is GTSNPN and CDR2 is SVGIG (reference sequence). This CDR3 spans 12 amino acids. The CDR3 region is CAWSVRGDSEFF. As DNA, the CDR3 is TGTGCCTGGAGTGTACGGGGAGACAGCGAGTTCTTC.

This sequence joins TRBV28 and TRBJ2-4; maybe TRBD1 (5 bases). The germline CDR1 and CDR2 sequences are MDHEN and SYDVKM. The CDR3 runs to 17 residues. V lost 4 bases to trimming and J lost 1 base, with 17 bases between them. CDR3 DNA: TGTGCCAGCAGTTACCTTACAGGTCTCGAGGCCAAAAACATTCAGTACTTC. It specifies CASSYLTGLEAKNIQYF.

The chain uses TRBV5-6 and TRBJ2-7; the match to TRBD2 covers 11 bases. CDR1 and CDR2 from the germline V gene are SGHDT and YYEEEE. V lost 5 bases to trimming and J lost 2 bases; unmatched junction nucleotides: 3. The CDR3 sequence is 14 residues long. The CDR3 DNA reads TGTGCCAGCAGACGTAGCGGGAGGGCCTACGAGCAGTACGTC. Its translation is CASRRSGRAYEQYV.

V and J are TRBV5-1 and TRBJ1-2, with 9 bases fitting TRBD1. Trimming removed 0 bases from V and 4 bases from J; junction bases left unmatched: 1. The CDR3 length is 14 residues. Per the germline V gene, CDR1 is SGHRS and CDR2 is YFSETQ. CDR3 residues: CASSLEGQGYGYTF. The DNA for the CDR3 is TGCGCCAGCAGCTTGGAGGGACAGGGCTATGGCTACACCTTC.

This rearrangement joins TRBV19 to TRBJ1-2; D might be TRBD1 (5 bases). The CDR3 spans 14 residues. Deletions cut 7 bases from V and 3 bases from J, with 15 bases between. CDR1 LNHDA and CDR2 SQIVND come from the germline V gene (reference sequence). The CDR3 protein is CASTGNSLDYGYTF. The CDR3 nucleotides are TGTGCCAGTACAGGGAACTCCCTAGACTATGGCTACACCTTC.